This T cell receptor (beta chain) derives from a study of siplizumab effects on memory and regulatory T cells. Study as a whole: Researchers set up mixed lymphocyte reactions in pairs, giving siplizumab at roughly 1 ug/mL or leaving out drug.

This CDR3 is 12 amino acids long. Germline CDR1 and CDR2: GTSNPN and SVGIG (reference sequence). Trimming removed 2 bases from V and 4 bases from J, with 7 bases in between. This clone ranks as medium-sized. Its antigen is currently unknown. Only in-frame clones appear in the TCRdb table, and some are missing; sequencing was by immunoSEQ multiplex PCR. The repertoire consists of about 9,900 clones, with roughly two fifths occurring once and the leading ten covering around 8.3%. The authors cocultured the mixed lymphocyte reaction cells at 37 degrees C for 6 to 7 days. The material sequenced was CFSE-low (dividing) CD4+ T cells sorted from an allogeneic mixed lymphocyte reaction. This TCR derives from a human donor in good health; the cells came from an allogeneic mixed lymphocyte reaction. The J gene is TRBJ2-3, the V gene TRBV30; D not resolved. This CDR3 is CAWSTPADTQYF. The CDR3 DNA follows: TGTGCCTGGAGTACACCTGCAGATACGCAGTATTTT. Complete variable domain (other parts from reference TRBV30 and TRBJ2-3): SQTIHQWPATLVQPVGSPLSLECTVEGTSNPNLYWYRQAAGRGLQLLFYSVGIGQISSEVPQNLSASRPQDRQFILSSKKLLLSDSGFYLCAWSTPADTQYFGPGTRLTVL.